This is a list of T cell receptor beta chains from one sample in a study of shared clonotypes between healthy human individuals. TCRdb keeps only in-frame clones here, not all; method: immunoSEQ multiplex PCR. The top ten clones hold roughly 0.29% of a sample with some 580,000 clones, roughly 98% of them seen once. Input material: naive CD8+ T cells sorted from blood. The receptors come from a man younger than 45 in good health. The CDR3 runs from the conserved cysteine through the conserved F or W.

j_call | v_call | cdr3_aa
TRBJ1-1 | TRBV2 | CASSEAQGNPEAFF
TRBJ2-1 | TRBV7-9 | CASSLPNREGGHNEQFF
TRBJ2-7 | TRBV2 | CASTPPPLAGREQYF
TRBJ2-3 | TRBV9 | CASSVSTDTQYF
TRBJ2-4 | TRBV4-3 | CASSQTGRDIQYF
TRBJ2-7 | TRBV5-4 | CASSHQGLYEQYF
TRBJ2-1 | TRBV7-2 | CASSARLAGTSYNEQFF
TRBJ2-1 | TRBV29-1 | CSVVGDKDDEQFF
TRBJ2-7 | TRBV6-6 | CASSSGTGMWEQYF
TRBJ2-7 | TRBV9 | CASSVGSSSGTEQYF
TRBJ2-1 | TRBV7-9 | CASTRLADNEQFF
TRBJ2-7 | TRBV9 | CASSATAGSSYEQYF
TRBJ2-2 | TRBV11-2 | CASSLVGSGRTNTGELFF
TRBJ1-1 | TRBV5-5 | CASSLFPQGSPATEAFF
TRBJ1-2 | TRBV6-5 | CASSGQGAPGYTF
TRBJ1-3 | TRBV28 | CASSLSGISGNTIYF
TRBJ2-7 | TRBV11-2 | CASSLGGGDYEQYF
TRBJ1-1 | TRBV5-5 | CASSNIQEMNTEAFF
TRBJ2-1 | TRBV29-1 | CSVEEMSLGQEQFF
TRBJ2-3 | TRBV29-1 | CSVVGTGELSDTQYF
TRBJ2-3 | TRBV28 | CASSPRDYGTDTQYF
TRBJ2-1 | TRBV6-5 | CASSPGLAENNEQFF